The 26 T cell receptor beta chains given below trace back to one sample, sequenced in a study of neurological immune-mediated disorders. TCRdb recomputed calls from the 5' RACE reads with MiXCR, one row per CDR3 protein. The sample yields about 24,000 distinct CDR3 sequences, around an eighth seen once. The specimen was PBMCs. The receptor set was obtained from a woman in her thirties or forties with HTLV-1-associated myelopathy (HAM/TSP).

This clonotype has at least ten counts. The chain combines TRBV5-5 with TRBJ2-2, with D tentatively TRBD1 (6 bases). Germline V gene sequence: CDR1 SGHKS, CDR2 YYEKEE (reference sequence). The CDR3 totals 17 residues. Deletions cut 0 bases from V and 7 bases from J, with 19 bases between. CDR3 nucleotide sequence: TGTGCCAGCAGCTTGGCGGCAGGGGATTTCAAAGGCGGGGAGCTGTTTTTT. Protein: CASSLAAGDFKGGELFF.

This clonotype was found many times. This chain uses TRBV12-3 or TRBV12-4 with TRBJ1-1, with 7 positions matching TRBD1. This CDR3 has 14 amino acids. With 2 bases clipped from V and 5 bases from J, the junction kept 5 bases outside the gene matches. This CDR3 reads CASSLSAGGTEAFF. CDR3 nucleotides: TGTGCCAGCAGTTTAAGTGCAGGGGGTACTGAAGCTTTCTTT.

This clonotype was counted at least ten times. This chain uses TRBV7-2 with TRBJ2-2; D call uncertain. V was pared by 2 bases and J by 0 bases, with 7 bases between. The CDR3 length is 15 residues. Per germline, CDR1 SGHTA and CDR2 FQGNSA. The CDR3 DNA follows: TGTGCCAGCAGCTTATCTAACTCGAACACCGGGGAGCTGTTTTTT. Its protein product is CASSLSNSNTGELFF.

This clonotype was seen at least ten times. The chain carries TRBV4-2 and TRBJ1-1; 7 nucleotides match TRBD1. V was clipped by 3 bases and J by 8 bases; unmatched bases: 6. The V gene's germline CDR1 is LGHNA and CDR2 YNFKEQ. CDR3 size: 13 residues. The CDR3 reads CASSQPDRAEAFF. Written as DNA, the CDR3 is TGTGCCAGCAGCCAGCCCGACAGGGCCGAAGCTTTCTTT.

This clonotype was detected many times. The chain has TRBV6-5 and TRBJ1-2; D is undetermined. The length of the CDR3 is 14 residues. V was pared by 6 bases and J by 6 bases, with 17 bases between. Germline CDR1 is MNHEY and CDR2 is SVGAGI. This chain's CDR3 is CASRADKRAHGYTF. Here the CDR3 DNA reads TGTGCCAGCAGAGCCGACAAGCGGGCCCATGGCTACACCTTC.

In this sample, this clonotype is medium-sized. The chain joins TRBV25-1 to TRBJ1-1; no definite D call. The CDR3 spans 16 residues. V lost 3 bases and J lost 1, with 15 bases in between. Germline CDR1 and CDR2: MGHDK and SYGVNS. The CDR3 reads CASSDGMVMGNTEAFF. In nucleotides, the CDR3 is TGTGCCAGCAGTGATGGAATGGTCATGGGGAACACTGAAGCTTTCTTT.

The chain couples TRBV5-1 to TRBJ2-6; no clear D gene. The ends were cut back, 1 base at V and 0 bases at J, with 11 bases in the middle. Germline loops: CDR1 SGHRS, CDR2 YFSETQ. The CDR3 consists of 17 residues. The CDR3 spells CASSLKGGVSGANVLTF. CDR3 bases: TGCGCCAGCAGCTTGAAGGGTGGGGTCTCTGGGGCCAACGTCCTGACTTTC.

This clonotype was seen many times. The chain has TRBV5-1 and TRBJ2-7, with a weak D call TRBD2 (7 bases). V was clipped by 3 bases and J by 6 bases, with 10 bases between them. Germline V lookup: CDR1 SGHRS, CDR2 YFSETQ. The CDR3 contains 12 residues. Here the CDR3 reads CASSSGGREQYF. As DNA, the CDR3 is TGCGCCAGCAGCTCGGGGGGCCGCGAGCAGTACTTC.

At least ten counts were recorded for this clonotype. V is TRBV6-5 and J is TRBJ1-2; D gene ambiguous. The CDR3 is 16 amino acids. Germline V lookup: CDR1 MNHEY, CDR2 SVGAGI. Deletions cut 0 bases from V and 6 bases from J, with 17 bases between. This chain's CDR3 is CASSYSKGIEIDGYTF. The CDR3 coding sequence is TGTGCCAGCAGTTACTCGAAAGGGATCGAAATCGATGGCTACACCTTC.

This clonotype was recorded at least ten times. This sequence joins TRBV2 and TRBJ2-1; 14 bases fit TRBD2. With V trimmed by 5 bases and J by 11 bases, 5 bases remained unmatched. From germline, CDR1 is SNHLY and CDR2 FYNNEI. CDR3 size: 14 residues. DNA of the CDR3: TGTGCCAGCAGTCAGGGACTAGCGGGGGCCCAGCAGTTCTTC. Translated, it gives CASSQGLAGAQQFF. Full variable domain (rest looked up from reference TRBV2 and TRBJ2-1): EPEVTQTPSHQVTQMGQEVILRCVPISNHLYFYWYRQILGQKVEFLVSFYNNEISEKSEIFDDQFSVERPDGSNFTLKIRSTKLEDSAMYFCASSQGLAGAQQFFGPGTRLTVL.

This clonotype was picked up many times. The chain links TRBV27 to TRBJ2-7; 8 bases are shared with TRBD1. Germline V gene data show CDR1 as MNHEY and CDR2 as SMNVEV (reference sequence). The CDR3 is 14 residues long. V shed 2 bases and J 3 bases; nucleotides not matched to a gene: 3. In DNA form, the CDR3 reads TGTGCCAGCAGTTTACGGACAGGGCACTACGAGCAGTACTTC. Translation gives CASSLRTGHYEQYF.

Many counts were recorded for this clonotype. The rearrangement joins TRBV5-1 to TRBJ2-3; D unresolved. The germline V gene has CDR1 SGHRS and CDR2 YFSETQ. V lost 3 bases and J lost 2, with 10 bases in between. The CDR3 is made up of 14 amino acids. CDR3 nucleotide sequence: TGCGCCAGCAGCTCGGCTCGTCCCACAGATACGCAGTATTTT. This codes for CASSSARPTDTQYF.

This clonotype was detected ten times or more. The V and J genes are TRBV27 and TRBJ1-1; the match to TRBD1 covers 8 bases. After removal of 8 bases from V and 1 base from J, the junction contained 9 bases not matched to a gene. The CDR3 sequence is 15 residues long. Germline lookup yields CDR1 MNHEY and CDR2 SMNVEV (reference sequence). The CDR3 DNA reads TGTGCCAGCCGACTTGAAACAGGGGGGAACACTGAAGCTTTCTTT. Protein: CASRLETGGNTEAFF.

J is TRBJ1-1 and V is TRBV18, with TRBD1 identical over 8 bases. CDR1 is KGHSH, CDR2 LQKENI, per germline. This CDR3 comprises 15 residues. Written as DNA, the CDR3 is TGTGCTGGCTCACCGGACCAGGGGGCGGGGACTGAAGCTTTCTTT. Translated: CAGSPDQGAGTEAFF.

This clonotype has only one observation. V and J are TRBV6-6 and TRBJ2-7; tentatively, D is TRBD1 (6 bases). The length of the CDR3 is 12 residues. Germline V CDR1 and CDR2: MNHNY, SVGAGI (reference sequence). V was cut by 2 bases and J by 6 bases, with 8 bases left in between. CDR3 amino acids: CASSYRRGEQYF. CDR3 nucleotide sequence: TGTGCCAGCAGTTACCGCAGGGGCGAGCAGTACTTC.

This clonotype was recorded many times. The chain joins TRBV24-1 to TRBJ2-2; 8 bases align to TRBD1. Trimming took 12 bases from V and 3 from J; bases not matched to a gene: 8. Germline V gene sequence: CDR1 KGHDR, CDR2 SFDVKD. The CDR3 covers 14 residues. Written as DNA, the CDR3 is TGTGCCTCCCAGGGGGCCGGTGACACCGGGGAGCTGTTTTTT. As protein: CASQGAGDTGELFF.

This clonotype was detected ten times or more. This chain uses TRBV7-2 with TRBJ2-3; tentatively, D is TRBD1 (5 bases). V was clipped by 0 bases and J by 9 bases, with 7 bases between them. The CDR3 runs to 12 residues. Germline loops: CDR1 SGHTA, CDR2 FQGNSA. The CDR3 DNA reads as TGTGCCAGCAGCTTAGCGGGGCTGACGCAGTATTTT. Translated, it gives CASSLAGLTQYF.

This clonotype was picked up many times. Germline and junction disagree at one end, which may indicate a read error. V gene TRBV5-1 combines with J gene TRBJ1-3; weak D call: TRBD1 (5 bases). Germline CDR1 SGHRS, CDR2 YFSETQ. The CDR3 extends over 16 amino acids. The CDR3 coding sequence is TGCGTCAGCAGCTTGGGGGACGCCAGCTCTGGAAACACCATATATTTT. Amino acid sequence: CVSSLGDASSGNTIYF.

This clonotype was seen many times. The chain recombines TRBV12-3 or TRBV12-4 with TRBJ2-1, with a weak D call TRBD2 (7 bases). The germline V and J ends were trimmed by 5 bases and 2 bases, with 10 bases remaining between them. This CDR3 comprises 14 residues. This CDR3 is CASSRGGTYNEQFF. In DNA form, the CDR3 reads TGTGCCAGCAGTAGGGGGGGGACCTACAATGAGCAGTTCTTC.

This clonotype was seen at least ten times. This chain connects TRBV5-1 to TRBJ1-4; the D gene is possibly TRBD1 (5 bases). V was cut by 4 bases and J by 6 bases, with 25 bases left in between. The CDR3 consists of 18 residues. Germline V gene lookup returns CDR1 SGHRS and CDR2 YFSETQ. CDR3 in DNA: TGCGCCAGCAGCCCGACCTTCCTTCAGGGAATGGGGGATGAAAAACTGTTTTTT. It yields the protein CASSPTFLQGMGDEKLFF.

In this sample, this clonotype turned up many times. V usage is TRBV12-3 or TRBV12-4 and J usage is TRBJ2-1; D remains unclear. CDR3 length: 12 amino acids. Trimming shortened V by 4 bases and J by 8 bases, and 9 bases separated the two germline ends. The CDR3 bases are TGTGCCAGCAGTTCGGAAAGCTATGAGCAGTTCTTC. It specifies CASSSESYEQFF.

In this sample, this clonotype turned up many times. The chain joins TRBV4-1 to TRBJ2-3; D is unclear. V lost 1 base to trimming and J lost 5 bases, with 16 bases between them. The CDR3 is 16 amino acids. The germline V gene encodes CDR1 MGHRA and CDR2 YSYEKL. The CDR3: CASSQVPGPEVDTQYF. In DNA, the CDR3 is TGCGCCAGCAGCCAAGTGCCGGGCCCAGAGGTAGATACGCAGTATTTT.

V usage is TRBV15 and J usage is TRBJ2-2; no definite D call. Germline loops: CDR1 LNHNV, CDR2 YYDKDF (reference sequence). This CDR3 spans 15 amino acids. Trimming stripped 1 base from V and 2 bases from J, with 8 bases between. DNA of the CDR3: TGTGCCACCAGCAGAGGGGCTAAAAACACCGGGGAGCTGTTTTTT. This translates into CATSRGAKNTGELFF.

The sample holds many counts of this clonotype. This rearrangement joins TRBV6-1 to TRBJ2-6; tentative D call: TRBD1 (5 bases). The CDR3 has 20 amino acids. V lost 7 bases and J lost 0, with 25 bases in between. Per germline, CDR1 MNHNS and CDR2 SASEGT. As DNA, the CDR3 is TGTGCCAGCAAAAGTAGGTTAGGGGCCCGATATAGCTCTGGGGCCAACGTCCTGACTTTC. Translated: CASKSRLGARYSSGANVLTF.

The chain carries TRBV12-3 or TRBV12-4 and TRBJ1-1, with D possibly being TRBD1 (6 bases). CDR3 length: 12 residues. V was shortened by 6 bases and J by 11 bases, with 16 bases between the two germline ends. DNA for the CDR3: TGTGCCAGCAGCCCAGGGGAGGTTGGGGCTTTCTTT. As protein: CASSPGEVGAFF.

The table lists this clonotype with many counts. The V gene is TRBV5-6, the J gene TRBJ2-1; 9 bases map to TRBD2. In germline, CDR1 is SGHDT, CDR2 YYEEEE. V lost 2 bases to trimming and J lost 10 bases; unmatched junction nucleotides: 13. This CDR3 is 16 amino acids long. Here the CDR3 reads CASSLSSGGWTREQFF. Written as DNA, the CDR3 is TGTGCCAGCAGCTTATCCAGCGGGGGGTGGACAAGGGAGCAGTTCTTC.